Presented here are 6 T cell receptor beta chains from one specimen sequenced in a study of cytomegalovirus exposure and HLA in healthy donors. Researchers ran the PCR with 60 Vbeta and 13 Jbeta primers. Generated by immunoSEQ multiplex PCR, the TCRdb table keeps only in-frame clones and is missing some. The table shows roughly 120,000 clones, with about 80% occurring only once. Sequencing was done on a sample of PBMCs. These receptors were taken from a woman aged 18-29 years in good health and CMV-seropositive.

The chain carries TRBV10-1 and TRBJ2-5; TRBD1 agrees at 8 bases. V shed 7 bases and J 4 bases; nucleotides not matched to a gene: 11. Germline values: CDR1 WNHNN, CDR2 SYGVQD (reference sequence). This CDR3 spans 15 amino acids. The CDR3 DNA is TGCGCCAGCACTGGGACAGGCAGCGGTCGAGAGACCCAGTACTTC. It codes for CASTGTGSGRETQYF.

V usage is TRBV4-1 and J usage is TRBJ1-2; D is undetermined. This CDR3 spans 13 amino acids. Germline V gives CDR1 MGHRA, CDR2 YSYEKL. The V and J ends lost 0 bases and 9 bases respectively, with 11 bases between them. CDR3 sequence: CASSQDSGYRYTF. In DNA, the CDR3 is TGCGCCAGCAGCCAAGATAGTGGTTATCGCTACACCTTC.

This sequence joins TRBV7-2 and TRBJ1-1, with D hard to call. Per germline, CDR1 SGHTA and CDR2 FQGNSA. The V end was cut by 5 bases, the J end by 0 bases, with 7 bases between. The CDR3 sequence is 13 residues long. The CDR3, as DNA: TGTGCCAGCAGCCAGGTACTGAACACTGAAGCTTTCTTT. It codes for CASSQVLNTEAFF.

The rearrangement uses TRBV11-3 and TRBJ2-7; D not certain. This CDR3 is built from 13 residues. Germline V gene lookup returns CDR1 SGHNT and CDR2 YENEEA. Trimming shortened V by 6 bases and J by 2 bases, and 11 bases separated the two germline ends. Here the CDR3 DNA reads TGTGCCAGCAGGACGACTCAAACCTACGAGCAGTACTTC. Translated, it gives CASRTTQTYEQYF. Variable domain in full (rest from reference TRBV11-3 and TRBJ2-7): EAGVVQSPRYKIIEKKQPVAFWCNPISGHNTLYWYLQNLGQGPELLIRYENEEAVDDSQLPKDRFSAERLKGVDSTLKIQPAELGDSAVYLCASRTTQTYEQYFGPGTRLTVT.

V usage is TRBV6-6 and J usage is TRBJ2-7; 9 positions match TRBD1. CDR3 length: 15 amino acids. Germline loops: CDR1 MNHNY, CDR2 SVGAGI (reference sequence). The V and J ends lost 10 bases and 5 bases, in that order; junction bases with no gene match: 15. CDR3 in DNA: TGTGCCACCTCCGAAGACAGGGGGGGAGTCCACGAGCAGTACTTC. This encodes CATSEDRGGVHEQYF.

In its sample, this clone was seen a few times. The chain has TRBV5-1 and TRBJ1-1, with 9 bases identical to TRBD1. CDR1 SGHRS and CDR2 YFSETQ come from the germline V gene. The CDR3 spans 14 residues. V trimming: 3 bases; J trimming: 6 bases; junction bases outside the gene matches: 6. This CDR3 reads CASSSPGQGSEAFF. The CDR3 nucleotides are TGCGCCAGCAGCTCTCCGGGACAGGGCTCTGAAGCTTTCTTT.